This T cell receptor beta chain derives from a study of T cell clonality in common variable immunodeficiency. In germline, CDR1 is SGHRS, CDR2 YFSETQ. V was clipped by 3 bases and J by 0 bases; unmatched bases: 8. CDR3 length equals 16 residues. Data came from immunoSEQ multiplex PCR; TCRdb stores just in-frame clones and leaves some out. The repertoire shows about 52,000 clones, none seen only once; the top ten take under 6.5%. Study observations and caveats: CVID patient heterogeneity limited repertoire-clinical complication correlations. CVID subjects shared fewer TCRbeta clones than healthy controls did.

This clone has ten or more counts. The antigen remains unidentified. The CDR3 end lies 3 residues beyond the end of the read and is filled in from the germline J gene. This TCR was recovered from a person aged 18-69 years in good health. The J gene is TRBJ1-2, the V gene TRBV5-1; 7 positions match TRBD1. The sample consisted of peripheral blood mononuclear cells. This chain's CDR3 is CASSSGQTQANYGYTF. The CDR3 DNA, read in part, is TGCGCCAGCAGCTCGGGACAGACCCAAGCTAACTATGGC.